Shown below are 20 T cell receptor beta chains from a single sample sequenced in a study of cytotoxic CD8 clonotypes in ibrutinib-treated CLL. Clones were sequenced by immunoSEQ multiplex PCR, and TCRdb holds only the in-frame ones, with some missing. Of under 300,000 clones in the sample, 70% to 80% are singletons; the top ten hold around 5.3%. The sample here was PBMCs, taken at disease progression, from a patient treated with ibrutinib. The receptor source for this set is a human donor with chronic lymphocytic leukemia.

In regard to this clone: This may come from a read error, since a much larger clone is one base off. J is TRBJ2-5 and V is TRBV27; D ambiguous. This CDR3 spans 11 amino acids. V lost 8 bases, J lost 1 base, and 5 bases lay in between. Germline CDR1 is MNHEY and CDR2 is SMNVEV (reference sequence). The CDR3 coding sequence is TGTGCCAGCGGCCTCCAAGAGACCCAGTACTTC. This sequence encodes CASGLQETQYF.

This chain links TRBV27 with TRBJ2-1, with TRBD2 identical over 11 bases. The CDR3 spans 18 residues. After removal of 2 bases from V and 6 bases from J, the junction contained 12 bases not matched to a gene. Germline lookup yields CDR1 MNHEY and CDR2 SMNVEV (reference sequence). This CDR3 is CASSLASGRFPASNEQFF. The CDR3 nucleotides are TGTGCCAGCAGTTTAGCTAGCGGGAGGTTCCCGGCTAGCAATGAGCAGTTCTTC.

J is TRBJ2-1 and V is TRBV11-3; 7 nucleotides line up with TRBD2. Germline CDR1 SGHNT, CDR2 YENEEA. CDR3 size: 13 residues. V lost 3 bases and J lost 7; bases outside the gene matches: 3. Here the CDR3 reads CASSFRGGNEQFF. CDR3 DNA sequence: TGTGCCAGCAGCTTTCGGGGAGGGAATGAGCAGTTCTTC.

V and J are TRBV4-1 and TRBJ2-5, with a tentative D call TRBD2 (6 bases). V dropped 0 bases and J dropped 4 bases, with 9 bases sitting between them. In germline, CDR1 is MGHRA, CDR2 YSYEKL. CDR3 size: 14 residues. In DNA, the CDR3 is TGCGCCAGCAGCCAAGAAACTAGCTTAGAGACCCAGTACTTC. It yields the protein CASSQETSLETQYF.

The V call is TRBV10-3, the J call TRBJ1-6; 11 nucleotides align to TRBD1. CDR1 and CDR2 from the germline V gene are ENHRY and SYGVKD. The length of the CDR3 is 16 residues. V was clipped by 6 bases and J by 7 bases; unmatched bases: 8. The DNA for the CDR3 is TGTGCCATCAGCGGGACAGGGGGGCCTGGGAATTCACCCCTCCACTTT. This sequence encodes CAISGTGGPGNSPLHF.

The chain couples TRBV6-1 to TRBJ1-6; no clear D. The CDR3 is made up of 12 amino acids. V was clipped by 1 base and J by 7 bases, with 2 bases between them. Germline V gene sequence: CDR1 MNHNS, CDR2 SASEGT. The CDR3 loop is CASSEGNSPLHF. CDR3 nucleotides: TGTGCCAGCAGTGAAGGGAATTCACCCCTCCACTTT.

The gene calls are TRBV7-2 and TRBJ2-1; 15 nucleotides match TRBD2. There are 18 residues in the CDR3. V was pared by 5 bases and J by 2 bases, with 7 bases of the junction left unmatched. The germline CDR1 and CDR2 sequences are SGHTA and FQGNSA. The CDR3 spells CASSMWTSGRAAYNEQFF. The CDR3, as DNA: TGTGCCAGCAGCATGTGGACTAGCGGGAGGGCCGCCTACAATGAGCAGTTCTTC.

V gene TRBV2 combines with J gene TRBJ2-3, with D maybe TRBD2 (5 bases). CDR3 length equals 12 residues. Trimming shortened V by 8 bases and J by 2 bases, and 8 bases separated the two germline ends. Germline-derived CDR1 and CDR2 are SNHLY and FYNNEI. The CDR3 region is CASVGITDTQYF. In DNA form, the CDR3 reads TGTGCCAGCGTCGGGATCACAGATACGCAGTATTTT.

This chain connects TRBV7-9 to TRBJ1-2, with D hard to call. The CDR3 has 12 amino acids. V was shortened by 3 bases and J by 4 bases, with 6 bases between the two germline ends. CDR1 is SEHNR and CDR2 is FQNEAQ in the germline V gene (reference sequence). CDR3 in amino acids: CASSLASYGYTF. In DNA form, the CDR3 reads TGTGCCAGCAGCTTGGCAAGCTATGGCTACACCTTC.

The CDR3 sequence is CASSLGVRANTEAFF. In nucleotides, the CDR3 is TGTGCCAGCAGCTTAGGGGTCAGGGCTAACACTGAAGCTTTCTTT. The chain carries TRBV13 and TRBJ1-1; a weak D match, TRBD1 (5 bases). Germline loops: CDR1 PRHDT, CDR2 FYEKMQ (reference sequence). The CDR3 runs to 15 residues. V was clipped by 0 bases and J by 2 bases, with 10 bases between them.

This chain connects TRBV4-3 to TRBJ1-2, with D unresolved. In germline, CDR1 is LGHNA, CDR2 YSLEER. The CDR3 totals 14 residues. The V end lost 5 bases, the J end lost 5 bases, and 15 bases lay between the germline ends. The CDR3 protein is CASSADAWGYGYTF. DNA of the CDR3: TGCGCCAGCAGCGCGGACGCCTGGGGTTATGGCTACACCTTC.

V and J are TRBV10-3 and TRBJ2-3; 14 bases agree with TRBD2. Per the germline V gene, CDR1 is ENHRY and CDR2 is SYGVKD. The CDR3 has 17 residues. J was trimmed by 5 bases and V by 4 bases; bases with no gene match: 8. CDR3 coding DNA: TGTGCCATCAGTGGGTCCCGGGGGACTAGCGGGAGAGATACGCAGTATTTT. This codes for CAISGSRGTSGRDTQYF.

J is TRBJ1-3 and V is TRBV6-6; D not resolved. The CDR3 is 13 residues long. Looked up from germline, CDR1 is MNHNY and CDR2 is SVGAGI (reference sequence). The V gene lost 11 bases and the J gene lost 4 bases, with 15 bases spanning the gap. The CDR3 is CASSENLGNTIYF. The CDR3 nucleotides read TGTGCCTCCTCGGAGAACCTGGGAAACACCATATATTTT.

The V gene is TRBV29-1, the J gene TRBJ2-7; D unresolved. In germline, CDR1 is SQVTM, CDR2 ANQGSEA. V lost 7 bases and J 1 base, leaving 14 bases between the germline ends. This CDR3 region has 13 residues. The CDR3 DNA follows: TGCAGCGCCATTGGACGGAAGTCCTACGAGCAGTACTTC. Its protein is CSAIGRKSYEQYF.

This chain links TRBV5-1 with TRBJ2-7, with D perhaps TRBD1 (6 bases). The CDR3 is made up of 14 amino acids. In germline, CDR1 is SGHRS, CDR2 YFSETQ. V was cut by 4 bases and J by 6 bases, with 17 bases left in between. DNA of the CDR3: TGCGCCAGCAGCCCAAACTACCGAGGGGGCGAGCAGTACTTC. It codes for CASSPNYRGGEQYF.

V gene TRBV9 combines with J gene TRBJ2-7; 7 bases fit TRBD1. The ends lost 4 bases at V and 5 bases at J; junction bases unmatched: 12. Germline V gives CDR1 SGDLS, CDR2 YYNGEE. This CDR3 is 15 amino acids long. The CDR3 DNA reads as TGTGCCAGCAGCACCACACCCTCAGGGGGAGACGAGCAGTACTTC. Translated: CASSTTPSGGDEQYF.

The sample holds one count of this clone. The CDR3 DNA follows: TGCGCCAGCAGCCCACCGGGACAGGGGCGAAACATTCAGTACTTC. It is translated as CASSPPGQGRNIQYF. The V gene is TRBV5-1, the J gene TRBJ2-4, with TRBD1 matching 10 bases. The germline V gene encodes CDR1 SGHRS and CDR2 YFSETQ. The CDR3 spans 15 residues. J was trimmed by 6 bases and V by 4 bases; bases with no gene match: 7.

This chain connects TRBV28 to TRBJ2-7; 9 bases align to TRBD1. V was clipped by 5 bases and J by 1 base; unmatched bases: 6. The germline gives CDR1 MDHEN, CDR2 SYDVKM. The CDR3 extends over 15 amino acids. CDR3: CASSRDRDWSYEQYF. CDR3 bases: TGTGCCAGCAGTCGGGACAGGGATTGGTCCTACGAGCAGTACTTC.

The chain joins TRBV2 to TRBJ2-7, with 12 nucleotides matching TRBD2. CDR1 and CDR2 (germline): SNHLY, FYNNEI. The V and J ends lost 6 bases and 0 bases, in that order; junction bases with no gene match: 12. This CDR3 has 18 amino acids. CDR3 sequence (DNA): TGTGCCAGCAGAGAGCCGGGACTAGCGGGCAAAACCTCCTACGAGCAGTACTTC. This encodes CASREPGLAGKTSYEQYF.

V and J are TRBV15 and TRBJ1-5; unclear D gene. The germline V gene encodes CDR1 LNHNV and CDR2 YYDKDF (reference sequence). The V gene lost 5 bases and the J gene lost 3 bases, with 5 bases spanning the gap. CDR3 size: 12 residues. The CDR3 sequence: CATSPPNQPQHF. The CDR3 DNA follows: TGTGCCACCAGCCCTCCCAATCAGCCCCAGCATTTT.